The 29 T cell receptor beta chains listed next were all sequenced from one sample in a study of beta chain features in type 1 diabetes. The investigators reverse transcribed all of the isolated RNA, so they sequenced expressed TCRB transcripts. TCRdb's table, derived via immunoSEQ multiplex PCR, lists solely in-frame clones and lacks some. Among 450,000 or so clones listed, over 10% were seen once. Sequenced: naive CD4+ T cells from blood. All receptors derive from a woman between 18 and 29 years old in good health.

The chain employs TRBV12-5 and TRBJ2-3; possibly TRBD1 for D (6 bases). From germline, CDR1 is LGHNT and CDR2 FRNRAP. The CDR3 consists of 15 residues. V lost 2 bases, J lost 0 bases, and 9 bases lay in between. CDR3 in DNA: TGTGCTAGTGGTTTGACAGGGTTAAGCACAGATACGCAGTATTTT. It yields the protein CASGLTGLSTDTQYF.

In this sample, this clone turned up a few times. V and J are TRBV4-2 and TRBJ2-1; the D gene could be TRBD1 or TRBD2 (5 bases each). V shed 1 base and J shed 0 bases, with 10 bases lying between them. Germline V gene sequence: CDR1 LGHNA, CDR2 YNFKEQ. The CDR3 is 16 amino acids. The CDR3 region has the DNA TGTGCCAGCAGCCAAGGCCCGGGACGCTCCTACAATGAGCAGTTCTTC. Protein: CASSQGPGRSYNEQFF.

The chain joins TRBV4-1 to TRBJ2-4, with TRBD2 matching over 7 bases. The CDR3 has 14 residues. CDR1 and CDR2 from the germline V gene are MGHRA and YSYEKL. V shed 2 bases and J 4 bases; nucleotides not matched to a gene: 2. In nucleotides, the CDR3 is TGCGCCAGCAGCCAACTAGCGGCTAAAAACATTCAGTACTTC. This gives the protein CASSQLAAKNIQYF.

This clone appeared a few times. V usage is TRBV20-1 and J usage is TRBJ2-5, with D hard to call. Per germline, CDR1 DFQATT and CDR2 SNEGSKA (reference sequence). The CDR3 is 10 amino acids. V lost 7 bases, J lost 5 bases, and 8 bases lay in between. The CDR3 DNA is TGCAGTGTTCCCCGGGAGACCCAGTACTTC. Protein sequence: CSVPRETQYF.

There are a few counts of this clone. The V gene is TRBV25-1, the J gene TRBJ1-2; 7 bases agree with TRBD1. The CDR3 loop spans 14 amino acids. With V trimmed by 5 bases and J by 0 bases, 3 bases remained unmatched. CDR1 is MGHDK, CDR2 SYGVNS, per germline. CDR3 DNA: TGTGCCAGCAGTCGGGACAGCGCTAACTATGGCTACACCTTC. It is translated as CASSRDSANYGYTF.

The rearrangement uses TRBV14 and TRBJ1-1; D ambiguous. This CDR3 has 15 amino acids. V dropped 4 bases and J dropped 0 bases, with 12 bases sitting between them. Germline CDR1 SGHDN, CDR2 FVKESK. The CDR3 DNA sequence: TGTGCCAGCAGCCGGGAGAGGAGTTTGAACACTGAAGCTTTCTTT. The encoded protein is CASSRERSLNTEAFF.

This clone came up a few times. The sample holds other DNA sequences that translate to the same CDR3. The chain combines TRBV29-1 with TRBJ1-1, with D unresolved. Germline CDR1 SQVTM, CDR2 ANQGSEA. V dropped 5 bases and J dropped 0 bases, with 7 bases sitting between them. The CDR3 contains 12 residues. The CDR3 DNA reads as TGCAGCGTTCGTGGCATGAACACTGAAGCTTTCTTT. It yields the protein CSVRGMNTEAFF. The whole variable domain, filled in from reference TRBV29-1 and TRBJ1-1, reads SAVISQKPSRDICQRGTSLTIQCQVDSQVTMMFWYRQQPGQSLTLIATANQGSEATYESGFVIDKFPISRPNLTFSTLTVSNMSPEDSSIYLCSVRGMNTEAFFGQGTRLTVV.

The J gene is TRBJ2-7, the V gene TRBV7-2, with D perhaps matching TRBD2 (6 bases). This CDR3 contains 16 residues. From germline, CDR1 is SGHTA and CDR2 FQGNSA. V lost 0 bases and J 2 bases, leaving 14 bases between the germline ends. This chain's CDR3 is CASSLAGREPAYEQYF. The DNA for the CDR3 is TGTGCCAGCAGCTTAGCAGGCCGGGAGCCAGCCTACGAGCAGTACTTC.

For this clone: Other nucleotide sequences from this sample produce the same CDR3. The J gene is TRBJ2-1, the V gene TRBV9; TRBD1 or TRBD2 may be the D gene (5 bases each). CDR1 SGDLS and CDR2 YYNGEE come from the germline V gene. This CDR3 spans 13 amino acids. Trimming took 2 bases from V and 7 from J, leaving 10 bases between them. CDR3 DNA sequence: TGTGCCAGCAGCGTCGGGACGACTAATGAGCAGTTCTTC. Its translation: CASSVGTTNEQFF.

CDR3 residues: CASSTSSDRGVRGTQYF. The CDR3 bases are TGCGCCAGCAGCACATCCTCTGACAGGGGGGTACGCGGGACCCAGTACTTC. This rearrangement joins TRBV5-1 to TRBJ2-5, with 9 bases lining up with TRBD1. V was clipped by 4 bases and J by 7 bases; unmatched bases: 17. The CDR3 spans 17 residues. Germline loops: CDR1 SGHRS, CDR2 YFSETQ.

This clone was seen repeatedly, ten times or more. This chain joins TRBV9 and TRBJ2-7; 9 bases map to TRBD1. CDR1 and CDR2 (germline): SGDLS, YYNGEE. This CDR3 region has 15 residues. V dropped 0 bases and J dropped 3; count of bases not matched to a gene: 4. CDR3 coding DNA: TGTGCCAGCAGCGTAGCTCCGGGACAGGGCTACGAGCAGTACTTC. Protein sequence: CASSVAPGQGYEQYF.

The table lists this clone with a few counts. The CDR3 coding sequence is TGCAGCGTTGGGTCGGGGGTCTACCAAGAGACCCAGTACTTC. Amino acids: CSVGSGVYQETQYF. The chain uses TRBV29-1 and TRBJ2-5, with D possibly being TRBD2 (6 bases). The ends were cut back, 4 bases at V and 0 bases at J, with 12 bases in the middle. This CDR3 is built from 14 residues. Germline CDR1 is SQVTM and CDR2 is ANQGSEA.

The chain links TRBV7-2 to TRBJ2-2; a weak D match, TRBD2 (5 bases). Trimming removed 5 bases from V and 2 bases from J, with 18 bases in between. This CDR3 is built from 17 residues. CDR1 and CDR2 (germline): SGHTA, FQGNSA. As DNA, the CDR3 is TGTGCCAGCAGCCCTCGGGGTTTTTACAGTAACACCGGGGAGCTGTTTTTT. Its translation: CASSPRGFYSNTGELFF.

The V gene is TRBV10-3, the J gene TRBJ2-3; 7 bases fit TRBD1. Per the germline V gene, CDR1 is ENHRY and CDR2 is SYGVKD. The junction had 6 bases not matched to a gene; V was cut back by 6 bases and J by 0 bases. The CDR3 is 15 amino acids. CDR3 residues: CAIRSGTASTDTQYF. The DNA of the CDR3 is TGTGCCATCAGGAGTGGGACAGCTAGCACAGATACGCAGTATTTT.

This clone was counted a few times. V is TRBV18 and J is TRBJ1-4; weak D call: TRBD1 (6 bases). V lost 4 bases and J lost 7, with 16 bases in between. From germline, CDR1 is KGHSH and CDR2 LQKENI. The CDR3 contains 15 residues. For the CDR3, the DNA is TGTGCCAGCTCACAAACAGGGCAGTCGAGTGAAAAACTGTTTTTT. Translated: CASSQTGQSSEKLFF.

The chain combines TRBV9 with TRBJ1-4; D remains ambiguous. V lost 4 bases and J lost 0, with 7 bases in between. CDR3 size: 14 residues. Germline CDR1 and CDR2: SGDLS and YYNGEE. The CDR3 here is CASSSQTTNEKLFF. The CDR3 nucleotides are TGTGCCAGCAGCTCACAAACAACTAATGAAAAACTGTTTTTT.

This sequence joins TRBV29-1 and TRBJ1-1; perhaps TRBD1 as D (5 bases). Germline V lookup: CDR1 SQVTM, CDR2 ANQGSEA. V dropped 6 bases and J dropped 5 bases, with 19 bases sitting between them. This CDR3 has 14 residues. CDR3 in amino acids: CSVAAGRRGTEAFF. As DNA, the CDR3 is TGCAGCGTCGCCGCAGGGCGCCGGGGGACTGAAGCTTTCTTT.

Remarks on this clone: Other DNA sequences in the sample encode the same CDR3. J is TRBJ2-2 and V is TRBV30; D is uncertain. Trimming stripped 3 bases from V and 5 bases from J, with 4 bases between. Germline CDR1 and CDR2: GTSNPN and SVGIG (reference sequence). The CDR3 covers 11 residues. CDR3 sequence reads: CAWRGTGELFF. The CDR3 DNA sequence: TGTGCCTGGAGAGGGACCGGGGAGCTGTTTTTT.

This clone was seen only a few times. The rearrangement links TRBV7-3 to TRBJ2-6, with 8 positions matching TRBD1. CDR1 is SGHTA and CDR2 is FQGTGA in the germline V gene. This CDR3 spans 16 amino acids. After removal of 8 bases from V and 1 base from J, the junction contained 7 bases not matched to a gene. The CDR3 nucleotides are TGTGCCAGCCGCGGGCAGGGGGCGTCTGGGGCCAACGTCCTGACTTTC. The encoded protein is CASRGQGASGANVLTF.

The chain recombines TRBV6-5 with TRBJ2-1; tentatively, D is TRBD1 (6 bases). This CDR3 is 12 amino acids long. Germline CDR1 and CDR2: MNHEY and SVGAGI. Trimming shortened V by 8 bases and J by 6 bases, and 11 bases separated the two germline ends. The CDR3 region is CASWGLGNEQFF. DNA for the CDR3: TGTGCCAGCTGGGGGCTAGGCAATGAGCAGTTCTTC.

The rearrangement links TRBV7-2 to TRBJ2-3; unclear D gene. Between the trimmed V and J ends, which lost 5 bases and 4 bases, there was a span of 10 bases. The germline gives CDR1 SGHTA, CDR2 FQGNSA. The CDR3 consists of 13 residues. This chain's CDR3 is CASSRSAADTQYF. The CDR3 region has the DNA TGTGCCAGCAGCCGCTCCGCGGCAGATACGCAGTATTTT.

This clone was found a few times. The J gene is TRBJ2-3, the V gene TRBV4-1; TRBD2 aligns across 9 bases. V gave up 3 bases and J gave up 6 bases; unmatched junction bases: 7. CDR3 length: 15 amino acids. Germline V gives CDR1 MGHRA, CDR2 YSYEKL. CDR3 sequence (DNA): TGCGCCAGCAGCCAGGGATCTGGACTAGCGGATACGCAGTATTTT. Translated, it gives CASSQGSGLADTQYF.

The chain couples TRBV4-3 to TRBJ2-5; D is unclear. The CDR3 has 13 residues. The V gene lost 4 bases and the J gene lost 2 bases, with 8 bases spanning the gap. Germline values: CDR1 LGHNA, CDR2 YSLEER. DNA of the CDR3: TGCGCCAGCAGCCTAGGAGCACAAGAGACCCAGTACTTC. Protein: CASSLGAQETQYF.

This clone was recorded a few times. The V and J genes are TRBV6-5 and TRBJ1-2; D uncertain. The CDR3 covers 15 residues. The germline V gene has CDR1 MNHEY and CDR2 SVGAGI. V lost 8 bases and J lost 6, with 22 bases in between. The CDR3 sequence is CASLDLGRGRNGYTF. The CDR3 DNA reads TGTGCCAGCCTCGATCTCGGGAGAGGGCGGAATGGCTACACCTTC.

This clone was picked up a small number of times. The chain joins TRBV9 to TRBJ1-4; D not resolved. The CDR3 is 15 amino acids. The V end was cut by 4 bases, the J end by 0 bases, with 10 bases between. Per germline, CDR1 SGDLS and CDR2 YYNGEE. For the CDR3, the DNA is TGTGCCAGCAGCCTAAACGTCGCAACTAATGAAAAACTGTTTTTT. Residues: CASSLNVATNEKLFF.

This clone was counted a few times. The V and J genes are TRBV5-4 and TRBJ2-2; D ambiguous. Germline V lookup: CDR1 SGHNT, CDR2 YYREEE (reference sequence). The CDR3 totals 13 residues. The V and J ends lost 4 bases and 5 bases respectively, with 9 bases between them. CDR3 nucleotides: TGTGCCAGCAGCCTACAAGAAACCGGGGAGCTGTTTTTT. Translating it yields CASSLQETGELFF.

This clone was detected a few times. The chain joins TRBV9 to TRBJ2-3; tentative D call: TRBD1 (5 bases). From germline, CDR1 is SGDLS and CDR2 YYNGEE. There are 15 residues in the CDR3. Trimming removed 1 base from V and 2 bases from J, with 11 bases in between. The DNA for the CDR3 is TGTGCCAGCAGCGTATCTCAGGGATACACAGATACGCAGTATTTT. Translating it yields CASSVSQGYTDTQYF.

The chain has TRBV2 and TRBJ1-1; D is undetermined. The CDR3 runs 11 residues. Per germline, CDR1 SNHLY and CDR2 FYNNEI. V lost 6 bases to trimming and J lost 11 bases, with 13 bases between them. The CDR3 here is CASREGPSAFF. CDR3 coding DNA: TGTGCCAGCAGGGAGGGCCCCAGCGCTTTCTTT. Drawing the rest from reference TRBV2 and TRBJ1-1, the complete variable domain is EPEVTQTPSHQVTQMGQEVILRCVPISNHLYFYWYRQILGQKVEFLVSFYNNEISEKSEIFDDQFSVERPDGSNFTLKIRSTKLEDSAMYFCASREGPSAFFGQGTRLTVV.

The chain uses TRBV9 and TRBJ2-3; 7 bases agree with TRBD1. CDR1 and CDR2 from the germline V gene are SGDLS and YYNGEE. The CDR3 sequence is 15 residues long. V was clipped by 7 bases and J by 2 bases; unmatched bases: 10. The CDR3 DNA follows: TGTGCCAGCGGCCGGACCCAGGGGGACACAGATACGCAGTATTTT. This encodes CASGRTQGDTDTQYF.